Sequencing of this T cell receptor beta chain was carried out in a study of blood T cell repertoires in COVID-19. As for the study in general: Samples came from the United States, Italy and Spain, spanning acute and convalescent COVID-19. Sample material is recorded as cDNA or gDNA derived from T cells, B-cell-depleted T cells, or PBMCs.

In the original processing: From reference gene primer amplification, estimates of nucleated cell counts were derived. Assay used: immunoSEQ multiplex PCR; TCRdb lists only in-frame clones, some missing. The DNA gave D and trimming, while V, J and clone size come from that table. The repertoire holds under 85,000 clones, with around nine tenths as singletons. Germline CDR1 reads SGHTA; CDR2 reads FQGNSA. The V end lost 2 bases, the J end lost 4 bases, and 15 bases lay between the germline ends. This CDR3 has 15 amino acids. There are a few counts of this clone. This clonotype was obtained from an elderly woman with active or convalescent COVID-19. The J gene is TRBJ2-7, the V gene TRBV7-2, with D maybe TRBD1 (6 bases). Specimen: peripheral blood. The CDR3 loop is CASSLNQGQWYEQYF. CDR3 nucleotide sequence: TGTGCCAGCAGCTTAAATCAGGGGCAATGGTACGAGCAGTACTTC.